This T cell receptor (beta chain) appears in the sequencing data of a study of molecular identifiers for immune sequencing clone quantification. Overall study context: Four portions were sequenced after RNA from roughly 20,000 or 100,000 naive CD8 cells was split five ways in replicates.

Libraries of naive CD8 cells were prepared from 20,000 to 1,000,000 sorted cells using 10%, 30% or 50% RNA. A CD8+CD4-CCR7+CD45RA+ phenotype served as the sorting definition for naive CD8 T cells. Both previously described methods and listed TCR primers were employed to make bulk TCR libraries. TCRdb itself ran the PCR reads through MiXCR, one entry per CDR3 protein. The table shows 300,000 to 400,000 distinct CDR3 sequences, with 24% occurring only once. This clonotype was counted at least ten times. CDR3 length equals 11 residues. CDR1 and CDR2 (germline): SGHTA, FQGTGA. V trimming: 5 bases; J trimming: 15 bases; junction bases outside the gene matches: 5.

The clonotype originates from a human donor in good health. Some libraries in this study had Jurkat cell RNA spiked in. Sequenced input: naive CD8+ T cells from blood, with Jurkat cell RNA spiked in. The subset: FACS-sorted CD8+CD4-CCR7+CD45RA+ naive T cells. This chain links TRBV7-3 with TRBJ2-1, with 9 bases fitting TRBD2. The CDR3 nucleotides are TGTGCCAGCAGCCCCGGGACTAGCTGGTTCTTC. It codes for CASSPGTSWFF. The full variable domain, completed using reference TRBV7-3 and TRBJ2-1, is GAGVSQTPSNKVTEKGKYVELRCDPISGHTALYWYRQSLGQGPEFLIYFQGTGAADDSGLPNDRFFAVRPEGSVSTLKIQRTERGDSAVYLCASSPGTSWFFGPGTRLTVL.